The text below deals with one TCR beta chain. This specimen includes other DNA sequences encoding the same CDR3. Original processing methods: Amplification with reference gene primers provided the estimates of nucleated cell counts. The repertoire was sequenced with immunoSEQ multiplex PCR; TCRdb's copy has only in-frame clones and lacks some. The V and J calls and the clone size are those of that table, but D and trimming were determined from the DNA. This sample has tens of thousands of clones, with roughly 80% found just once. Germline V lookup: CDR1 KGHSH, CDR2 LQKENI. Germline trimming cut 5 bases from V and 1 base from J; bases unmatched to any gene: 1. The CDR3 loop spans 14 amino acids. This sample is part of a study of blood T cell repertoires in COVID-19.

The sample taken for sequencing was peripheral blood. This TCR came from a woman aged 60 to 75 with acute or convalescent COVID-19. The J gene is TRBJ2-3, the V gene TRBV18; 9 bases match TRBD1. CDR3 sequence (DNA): TGTGCCAGCTCAAGGACAGGGGGCACAGATACGCAGTATTTT. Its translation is CASSRTGGTDTQYF.